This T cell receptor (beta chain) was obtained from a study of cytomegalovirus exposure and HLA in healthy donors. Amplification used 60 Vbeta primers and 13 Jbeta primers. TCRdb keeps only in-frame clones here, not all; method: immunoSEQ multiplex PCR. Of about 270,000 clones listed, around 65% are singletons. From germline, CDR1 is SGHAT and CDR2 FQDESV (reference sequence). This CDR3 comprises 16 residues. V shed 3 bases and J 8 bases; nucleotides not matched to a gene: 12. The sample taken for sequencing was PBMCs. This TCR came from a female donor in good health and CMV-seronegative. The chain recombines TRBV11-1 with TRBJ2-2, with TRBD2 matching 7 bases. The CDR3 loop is CASSLGLAGAKGELFF. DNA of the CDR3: TGTGCCAGCAGCTTGGGACTGGCGGGAGCAAAGGGGGAGCTGTTTTTT.